Listed below are T cell receptor beta chains from one sample, sequenced in a study of CD8 T cells in Susac syndrome. TCRdb reprocessed the immunoSEQ multiplex PCR reads with MiXCR, giving one entry per CDR3 protein. The table shows approximately 74,000 distinct CDR3 sequences, with approximately 95% occurring only once. Sequenced input: CD8+ T cells from PBMCs. All receptors come from a human donor with Susac syndrome. The conserved cysteine and the conserved F or W are not part of the CDR3 here. Each record gives: J gene, V gene, clone size, CDR3 protein. Some rows mark clone size as missing; the rest say once, few, many or name a class of expanded clone.

TRBJ1-5 | TRBV20-1 | - | SASDPGTDNQPQH
TRBJ2-7 | TRBV29-1 | few | SVEDTAGGLYEQY
TRBJ2-4 | TRBV19 | - | ASMTGGMVKNIQY
TRBJ2-2 | TRBV12-3/TRBV12-4 | - | ASSFPSGELF
TRBJ2-2 | TRBV25-1 | - | ATSQVGELF
TRBJ2-1 | TRBV18 | - | ASSRTSGDYNEQF
TRBJ2-7 | TRBV4-3 | - | ASSQDTAGIYEQY
TRBJ2-7 | TRBV27 | - | ASGLWGRPSYEQY
TRBJ2-7 | TRBV21-1 | - | ASKWGRRKTYEQY
TRBJ2-3 | TRBV20-1 | once | SARDRGLAGPLRTDTQY
TRBJ2-1 | TRBV28 | - | ASSFGQGARNEQF
TRBJ2-3 | TRBV7-8 | - | ASSLLASEDTQY
TRBJ1-1 | TRBV5-4 | - | ASTASNHGQAGVGTEAF
TRBJ1-2 | TRBV12-3/TRBV12-4 | - | ASSLNQEYYGYT
TRBJ2-2 | TRBV28 | - | ASSLVARPHTGELF
TRBJ2-7 | TRBV27 | few | ASSPRTTYEQY
TRBJ2-7 | TRBV5-6 | - | ASSLDLSYEQY
TRBJ2-5 | TRBV4-3 | - | ASSQSPSGGEETQY
TRBJ2-5 | TRBV7-9 | - | ASSSTTGTSGRETQY